This TCR beta chain was captured in a study of control samples from healthy donors and cancer patients (dated by TCRdb to the early 2020s). Receptor amplification or capture employed the immunoSEQ multiplex PCR assay. Not all clones reach the TCRdb copy of this immuneACCESS table, which keeps in-frame sequences only. Checked studies attribute under half of the gap to unresolved V genes and leave the rest unexplained. The sample profile shows about 160,000 clones; about 90% of them were found once. In total, the top ten clones hold around 12% of the sample. As concerns this clone: Its antigen target is currently unknown. Base qualities are missing; no much larger clone stands one base away.

The CDR3 sequence holds 14 residues, the cysteine and phenylalanine included. The read is trimmed to its CDR3 DNA, 42 bases read in frame from base 1. The junction shows trimming of 0 bases on V and 6 bases on J, plus 6 bases between the germline ends. From the germline V gene, CDR1 is SGHTA and CDR2 is FQGTGA. The sequence derives from a man under 40 in good health. Sequencing used blood. The chain is made from TRBV7-3 and TRBJ1-6, with the D segment identity uncertain. The CDR3 region has the sequence CASSLTPANSPLHF. The bases read TGTGCCAGCAGCTTAACCCCCGCTAATTCACCCCTCCACTTT.